The T cell receptor (beta chain) described here comes from a study of cytomegalovirus exposure and HLA in healthy donors. Study observations and caveats: Cytomegalovirus association was assigned to about 150 TCR beta chains. Accurate prediction of HLA-A and HLA-B alleles (for most subjects) was reportedly achieved from TCR beta sequences.

PCR amplification relied on 60 Vbeta primers (plus 13 Jbeta primers). Per the study methods: In a later analysis, around 10 million of approximately 80 million unique beta chains occurred in at least two donors. Sequenced by immunoSEQ multiplex PCR; TCRdb stores in-frame clones only, minus some. V and J calls and clone size follow that table, whereas D and trimming were derived from the DNA. The sample data list some 80,000 clones. About this clone itself: Its specificity is unknown.

This CDR3 has 14 amino acids. With 1 base removed from V and 0 bases from J, the gap between germline ends came to 5 bases. Germline V gene data show CDR1 as SEHNR and CDR2 as FQNEAQ (reference sequence). The sequence was collected from a young woman in good health and CMV-seronegative. The sample was PBMCs. The J gene is TRBJ2-3, the V gene TRBV7-9; no firm D call. CDR3 sequence reads: CASSLVISTDTQYF. The CDR3, as DNA: TGTGCCAGCAGCTTAGTAATCAGCACAGATACGCAGTATTTT.